These 13 T cell receptor beta chains were sequenced from one sample in a study of blood T cell repertoires in COVID-19. Repertoires were generated with immunoSEQ multiplex PCR, while TCRdb's copy carries only in-frame clones and drops some. The table includes around 42,000 clones, 90% detected once. The sequenced sample consisted of peripheral blood. The origin of the receptors is a man in his fifties with active COVID-19.

The CDR3 loop is CASGHTRVYGYTF. The CDR3 DNA is TGTGCCAGCGGTCATACACGGGTCTATGGCTACACCTTC. The chain employs TRBV7-9 and TRBJ1-2; D gene unclear. This CDR3 is built from 13 residues. V gave up 8 bases and J gave up 4 bases, with 14 bases separating them. CDR1 SEHNR and CDR2 FQNEAQ come from the germline V gene (reference sequence).

The chain has TRBV28 and TRBJ1-6; 8 bases fit TRBD1. There are 16 residues in the CDR3. Germline V gives CDR1 MDHEN, CDR2 SYDVKM. V lost 3 bases and J lost 9; bases outside the gene matches: 10. The DNA of the CDR3 is TGTGCCAGCAGTTTGCCCCGACAGGGGATGGGTTCACCCCTCCACTTT. Its translation: CASSLPRQGMGSPLHF. The variable domain in full, completed from reference TRBV28 and TRBJ1-6, reads DVKVTQSSRYLVKRTGEKVFLECVQDMDHENMFWYRQDPGLGLRLIYFSYDVKMKEKGDIPEGYSVSREKKERFSLILESASTNQTSMYLCASSLPRQGMGSPLHFGNGTRLTVT.

This chain uses TRBV7-2 with TRBJ1-2, with TRBD1 as a possible D gene (5 bases). The CDR3 totals 16 residues. Trimming removed 2 bases from V and 2 bases from J, with 15 bases in between. CDR1 and CDR2 (germline): SGHTA, FQGNSA. CDR3 region: CASSLRAGGVNYGYTF. The CDR3 bases are TGTGCCAGCAGCTTACGAGCGGGAGGGGTCAACTATGGCTACACCTTC.

The J gene is TRBJ2-7, the V gene TRBV2; 7 nucleotides agree with TRBD1. This CDR3 is built from 13 residues. Per the germline V gene, CDR1 is SNHLY and CDR2 is FYNNEI. After removal of 8 bases from V and 6 bases from J, the junction contained 10 bases not matched to a gene. Here the CDR3 reads CASGVTGSSEQYF. CDR3 sequence (DNA): TGTGCCAGCGGCGTGACAGGGAGTAGCGAGCAGTACTTC.

This rearrangement joins TRBV28 to TRBJ2-7; unclear D gene. This CDR3 has 10 amino acids. The ends were cut back, 8 bases at V and 5 bases at J, with 7 bases in the middle. Germline assignment: CDR1 MDHEN and CDR2 SYDVKM. CDR3 sequence: CASRRDEQYF. DNA for the CDR3: TGTGCCAGCCGTCGTGACGAGCAGTACTTC.

This clone was counted between two and nine times. This chain uses TRBV5-5 with TRBJ1-1; 10 positions agree with TRBD1. This CDR3 has 16 amino acids. Germline values: CDR1 SGHKS, CDR2 YYEKEE (reference sequence). Trimming took 3 bases from V and 5 from J; bases not matched to a gene: 10. The CDR3 spells CASSSGTGVTMTEAFF. CDR3 bases: TGTGCCAGCAGCTCCGGGACAGGGGTTACCATGACTGAAGCTTTCTTT.

This chain uses TRBV6-1 with TRBJ2-7; 8 positions match TRBD1. The germline V gene encodes CDR1 MNHNS and CDR2 SASEGT. Losses at the gene ends were 0 bases for V and 5 bases for J; bases not matched to a gene: 6. The CDR3 spans 15 residues. The CDR3 protein is CASSEAGRGRNEQYF. In nucleotides, the CDR3 is TGTGCCAGCAGTGAAGCGGGCAGGGGGCGCAACGAGCAGTACTTC.

V usage is TRBV7-6 and J usage is TRBJ1-4; perhaps TRBD1 as D (5 bases). Germline CDR1 reads SGHVS; CDR2 reads FNYEAQ. Trimming cost V 5 bases and J 5 bases, with 12 bases left between them. This CDR3 is built from 14 residues. CDR3 in amino acids: CASSQGLSNEKLFF. CDR3 in DNA: TGTGCCAGCAGCCAGGGACTGTCAAATGAAAAACTGTTTTTT.

Comment on this clone: An end of the junction differs from the germline gene, which may be a read error. This CDR3 is also generated by other DNA sequences in the sample. V is TRBV24-1 and J is TRBJ2-2; D may be TRBD2 (5 bases). Germline V gene data show CDR1 as KGHDR and CDR2 as SFDVKD. CDR3 length: 14 amino acids. The CDR3 loop reads CASRDRFSSGELFF. In nucleotides, the CDR3 is TGTGCCTCTAGAGACCGGTTCAGCTCCGGGGAGTTGTTTTTT.

V gene TRBV6-5 combines with J gene TRBJ1-2, with 7 bases aligning to TRBD1. The germline V gene encodes CDR1 MNHEY and CDR2 SVGAGI. The CDR3 runs to 15 residues. V was clipped by 0 bases and J by 8 bases; unmatched bases: 9. The DNA for the CDR3 is TGTGCCAGCAGTTACTCGAAGATCCAGGGGGACGGCTACACCTTC. Protein: CASSYSKIQGDGYTF.

This chain joins TRBV29-1 and TRBJ2-7; 8 positions agree with TRBD2. CDR1 is SQVTM, CDR2 ANQGSEA, per germline. The CDR3 runs to 14 residues. J gave up 5 bases and V 6 bases, and 12 bases lay outside the gene matches. CDR3 nucleotide sequence: TGCAGCGTGCAAACAAGACTAGCGAAGGACGAGCAGTACTTC. Its protein is CSVQTRLAKDEQYF.

This clone was seen only once. The chain combines TRBV6-5 with TRBJ1-5; D gene ambiguous. Germline lookup yields CDR1 MNHEY and CDR2 SVGAGI. The CDR3 covers 12 residues. V lost 5 bases and J lost 7, with 9 bases in between. The CDR3 spells CASSRRGQPQHF. The CDR3 DNA sequence: TGTGCCAGCAGTCGAAGAGGGCAGCCCCAGCATTTT.

This rearrangement joins TRBV20-1 to TRBJ1-2; TRBD1 might be the D (5 bases). This CDR3 has 11 amino acids. Germline CDR1 and CDR2: DFQATT and SNEGSKA (reference sequence). Trimming pared 3 bases from V and 9 bases from J, leaving 11 bases between. As DNA, the CDR3 is TGCAGTGCTAGTGGGACTGGTAGCTACACCTTC. Encoded protein: CSASGTGSYTF.